The clone carrying this T cell receptor (beta chain) was seen only a few times. The target antigen is unknown. Single viable CD3+CD4+CD8-CD45RO+ cells were sorted as the memory CD4+ T cells. CD4+ T cells were isolated by positive magnetic selection. Sequencing was performed with immunoSEQ multiplex PCR; in TCRdb, only in-frame clones are kept and a portion is missing. Of about 75,000 clones in the sample, under 80% were seen once. The V gene lost 3 bases and the J gene lost 1 base, with 9 bases spanning the gap. This CDR3 is built from 14 residues. The germline V gene encodes CDR1 SGHTA and CDR2 FQGNSA. The data are from a study of memory CD4+ T cells and cytomegalovirus serostatus. Study outcomes and limitations: Suggested: most of the CMV-linked TCR signature lies in CD4+ memory cells.

The sequenced sample consisted of memory CD4+ T cells from blood. The genes are TRBV7-2 and TRBJ1-1; D remains ambiguous. The TCR was taken from an adult in good health and CMV-seropositive. CDR3 region: CASSFRRTNTEAFF. CDR3 in DNA: TGTGCCAGCAGCTTCCGCCGGACGAACACTGAAGCTTTCTTT.